The 17 T cell receptor beta chains below come from one sample, sequenced in a study of blood T cell repertoires in COVID-19. TCRdb keeps only in-frame clones here, not all; method: immunoSEQ multiplex PCR. Among just under 350,000 clones, around 83% were seen once, and the ten largest hold 2.5% to 3%. Specimen: peripheral blood. The receptors originated from a man aged 25 to 40 with active or convalescent COVID-19.

The chain combines TRBV11-3 with TRBJ2-3; D possibly corresponds to TRBD2 (5 bases). Germline V CDR1 and CDR2: SGHNT, YENEEA. The CDR3 loop spans 14 amino acids. Trimming left V 5 bases short and J 2 bases short, with 11 bases between. This chain's CDR3 is CASSPGLATDTQYF. For the CDR3, the DNA is TGTGCCAGCAGCCCCGGACTCGCCACAGATACGCAGTATTTT.

The rearrangement joins TRBV6-2 or TRBV6-3 to TRBJ2-3; the match to TRBD2 covers 9 bases. CDR3 length equals 20 residues. Germline V gives CDR1 MNHEY, CDR2 SVGEGT. J was trimmed by 2 bases and V by 2 bases; bases with no gene match: 17. CDR3 DNA sequence: TGTGCCAGCAGTTACCCCCTGGGTAGCGGGGGATCACGAAACACAGATACGCAGTATTTT. Residues: CASSYPLGSGGSRNTDTQYF.

The V gene is TRBV4-3, the J gene TRBJ1-4, with a possible D match to TRBD1 (5 bases). Germline loops: CDR1 LGHNA, CDR2 YSLEER. V lost 0 bases, J lost 8 bases, and 13 bases lay in between. The CDR3 covers 15 residues. CDR3: CASSQDDRSREKLFF. CDR3 sequence (DNA): TGCGCCAGCAGCCAAGACGACAGAAGCCGCGAAAAACTGTTTTTT.

V usage is TRBV5-5 and J usage is TRBJ1-5; D not certain. The CDR3 has 15 residues. Deletions cut 0 bases from V and 4 bases from J, with 11 bases between. Germline V lookup: CDR1 SGHKS, CDR2 YYEKEE (reference sequence). CDR3 DNA: TGTGCCAGCAGCTTGGCCGTTGAGGGAAATCAGCCCCAGCATTTT. Translating gives CASSLAVEGNQPQHF.

J is TRBJ1-2 and V is TRBV5-5; 10 nucleotides line up with TRBD1. Unmatched junction bases numbered 9, after V lost 4 bases and J lost 3 bases. Germline lookup yields CDR1 SGHKS and CDR2 YYEKEE (reference sequence). The CDR3 length is 16 residues. CDR3 sequence: CASSTPSGTGDYGYTF. The CDR3 DNA sequence: TGTGCCAGCAGCACCCCATCCGGGACAGGGGACTATGGCTACACCTTC. Variable domain in full (rest from reference TRBV5-5 and TRBJ1-2): DAGVTQSPTHLIKTRGQQVTLRCSPISGHKSVSWYQQVLGQGPQFIFQYYEKEERGRGNFPDRFSARQFPNYSSELNVNALLLGDSALYLCASSTPSGTGDYGYTFGSGTRLTVV.

This chain joins TRBV4-2 and TRBJ1-4; the D gene is possibly TRBD1 (5 bases). Deletions cut 1 base from V and 5 bases from J, with 17 bases between. Germline V gene data show CDR1 as LGHNA and CDR2 as YNFKEQ. This CDR3 has 17 residues. The CDR3 DNA reads as TGTGCCAGCAGCCAAGGGAGGGGACCCGAGAGGAATGAAAAACTGTTTTTT. Translation gives CASSQGRGPERNEKLFF.

The chain couples TRBV2 to TRBJ1-2; 11 positions agree with TRBD1. This CDR3 has 14 amino acids. V dropped 6 bases and J dropped 4; count of bases not matched to a gene: 4. The germline CDR1 and CDR2 sequences are SNHLY and FYNNEI. CDR3 bases: TGTGCCAGCAGAGGGACAGGGGGACGCTATGGCTACACCTTC. This sequence encodes CASRGTGGRYGYTF.

In DNA, the CDR3 is TGTGCCAGCAGTTTAAGGTTAGCGGGTCCCCTGGAGCAGTTCTTC. Residues: CASSLRLAGPLEQFF. The rearrangement uses TRBV28 and TRBJ2-1; TRBD2 matches 7 bases. CDR3 length: 15 amino acids. V lost 2 bases and J lost 10; bases outside the gene matches: 11. Germline lookup yields CDR1 MDHEN and CDR2 SYDVKM. The whole variable domain, remainder taken from reference TRBV28 and TRBJ2-1, is DVKVTQSSRYLVKRTGEKVFLECVQDMDHENMFWYRQDPGLGLRLIYFSYDVKMKEKGDIPEGYSVSREKKERFSLILESASTNQTSMYLCASSLRLAGPLEQFFGPGTRLTVL.

In this sample, this clone turned up once. The chain employs TRBV11-1 and TRBJ1-2; no clear D gene. The CDR3 spans 12 residues. V was trimmed by 0 bases and J by 6 bases, leaving 5 bases between them. From germline, CDR1 is SGHAT and CDR2 FQDESV (reference sequence). In DNA, the CDR3 is TGTGCCAGCAGCTTAGCGAGGGATGGCTACACCTTC. Translated: CASSLARDGYTF.

The gene calls are TRBV5-4 and TRBJ1-2; perhaps TRBD1 as D (5 bases). The V end lost 0 bases, the J end lost 1 base, and 10 bases lay between the germline ends. The CDR3 covers 15 residues. Germline CDR1 SGHNT, CDR2 YYREEE (reference sequence). The CDR3 nucleotides are TGTGCCAGCAGCTTGGTAGGAGGGGATAACTATGGCTACACCTTC. This translates into CASSLVGGDNYGYTF.

This sequence joins TRBV6-2 or TRBV6-3 and TRBJ1-1, with D possibly TRBD1 on 5 matching bases. The CDR3 is 15 residues long. Trimming cost V 2 bases and J 4 bases, with 14 bases left between them. Per germline, CDR1 MNHEY and CDR2 SVGEGT. CDR3 residues: CASSYVGGWRTEAFF. CDR3 in DNA: TGTGCCAGCAGTTACGTGGGGGGGTGGCGCACTGAAGCTTTCTTT.

The V gene is TRBV5-6, the J gene TRBJ2-3; D remains ambiguous. Trimming cost V 1 base and J 3 bases, with 6 bases left between them. The length of the CDR3 is 13 residues. Per germline, CDR1 SGHDT and CDR2 YYEEEE. DNA for the CDR3: TGTGCCAGCAGCTTGTGGAGTACAGATACGCAGTATTTT. Translation: CASSLWSTDTQYF.

This chain uses TRBV11-2 with TRBJ1-5; TRBD1 is a possible D gene (5 bases). In germline, CDR1 is SGHAT, CDR2 FQNNGV. The V end was cut by 4 bases, the J end by 3 bases, with 13 bases between. This CDR3 has 15 residues. CDR3 nucleotides: TGTGCCAGCAGCTACGAGGGACTGCCCAATCAGCCCCAGCATTTT. Translating it yields CASSYEGLPNQPQHF.

This clone was counted between two and nine times. The chain recombines TRBV2 with TRBJ2-1, with TRBD1 as a possible D gene (6 bases). The CDR3 is 13 residues long. Germline lookup yields CDR1 SNHLY and CDR2 FYNNEI. Trimming pared 8 bases from V and 7 bases from J, leaving 15 bases between. The CDR3 sequence is CASRPGERNEQFF. The CDR3, as DNA: TGTGCCAGCCGACCAGGGGAGAGGAATGAGCAGTTCTTC. Together with reference TRBV2 and TRBJ2-1, the CDR3 gives the full variable domain: EPEVTQTPSHQVTQMGQEVILRCVPISNHLYFYWYRQILGQKVEFLVSFYNNEISEKSEIFDDQFSVERPDGSNFTLKIRSTKLEDSAMYFCASRPGERNEQFFGPGTRLTVL.

V gene TRBV19 combines with J gene TRBJ1-6; TRBD1 matches at 9 bases. With 4 bases clipped from V and 10 bases from J, the junction kept 14 bases outside the gene matches. The CDR3 has 17 amino acids. CDR1 LNHDA and CDR2 SQIVND come from the germline V gene (reference sequence). Here the CDR3 reads CASSTGTGSGPRSPLHF. As DNA, the CDR3 is TGTGCCAGTAGTACGGGGACAGGGAGCGGCCCTCGGTCACCCCTCCACTTT.

This chain connects TRBV5-8 to TRBJ2-7; possible D gene TRBD1, 6 bases. V was trimmed by 4 bases and J by 2 bases, leaving 16 bases between them. This CDR3 is 15 amino acids long. Per the germline V gene, CDR1 is SGHTS and CDR2 is YDEGEE. The CDR3 is CASSSVTGVPYEQYF. The CDR3 DNA follows: TGTGCCAGCAGCAGCGTGACAGGAGTCCCCTACGAGCAGTACTTC.

This chain uses TRBV18 with TRBJ1-1, with 8 positions matching TRBD1. The CDR3 runs to 12 residues. The ends lost 6 bases at V and 11 bases at J; junction bases unmatched: 8. Germline CDR1 KGHSH, CDR2 LQKENI. CDR3 residues: CASSQDRAWAFF. DNA for the CDR3: TGTGCCAGCTCTCAGGACAGGGCCTGGGCTTTCTTT.